This T cell receptor (beta chain) came from a study of technical replicates of blood from a few donors. The table came from immunoSEQ multiplex PCR; TCRdb's copy has only in-frame clones and leaves some out. The data show tens of thousands of clones, with around 87% seen just once and more than 4.5% held by the top ten. This CDR3 spans 17 amino acids. Per the germline V gene, CDR1 is SGHNT and CDR2 is YYREEE (reference sequence). Trimming removed 1 base from V and 2 bases from J, with 18 bases in between. The sample was PBMCs. This sequence joins TRBV5-4 and TRBJ2-5; maybe TRBD2 (5 bases). This TCR was sampled from a human donor in good health. Some clones in this sample may be carry-over from other donors' samples. CDR3 amino acids: CASSLFGVGRQQETQYF. The CDR3 nucleotides are TGTGCCAGCAGCTTGTTCGGGGTCGGAAGGCAGCAAGAGACCCAGTACTTC.